This T cell receptor (beta chain) was recovered during a study of cytotoxic CD8 clonotypes in ibrutinib-treated CLL. Across the whole study: After median around 68 months, roughly 14 stayed in remission, some twelve progressed; responses approximately 24 partial, 2 complete. The sample average was about 280,000 productive templates and 100,000 or so productive rearrangements. Study results and limitations: With treatment, public clonotypes, which were uncommon, either contracted or remained stable.

The CDR3 totals 14 residues. The V gene lost 0 bases and the J gene lost 9 bases, with 12 bases spanning the gap. Germline V gene sequence: CDR1 MNHEY, CDR2 SVGAGI. Investigators sought sequencing depths of between 1 in 200,000 and 1 in 1 million T cells. Assay: immunoSEQ multiplex PCR; the TCRdb copy retains only in-frame clones and omits some. The profile shows some 140,000 clones, about 91% of them singletons. With regard to this clone: Its antigen is still unknown.

Sequencing was performed on PBMCs, taken after 12 months of ibrutinib treatment. The origin of this receptor is a human donor with chronic lymphocytic leukemia. V and J are TRBV6-5 and TRBJ2-1; TRBD1 is a possible D gene (5 bases). This chain's CDR3 is CASSYSAGNAEQFF. The CDR3 DNA is TGTGCCAGCAGTTACTCCGCAGGGAACGCTGAGCAGTTCTTC.